This T cell receptor beta chain was sequenced for a study of CD8+ T cells in alopecia areata. Study conclusions and caveats: Sequencing of scalp samples also includes resident alphabeta T cells from normal skin. Patients showed less clear TCR sequence sharing than mice, possibly partly because of HLA diversity.

As part of sample collection, lesional scalp punch biopsies and peripheral blood were taken from alopecia areata patients. Extracted RNA was reverse transcribed, and the resulting cDNA served as sequencing template. Sequencing used immunoSEQ multiplex PCR; TCRdb keeps in-frame clones, though not all of them. The sample includes around 120,000 clones, about 51% of them seen just once. As concerns this clone: What it binds is unknown.

Germline-derived CDR1 and CDR2 are SQVTM and ANQGSEA. Deletions cut 1 base from V and 4 bases from J, with 9 bases between. The CDR3 runs to 13 residues. Input material: NKG2D-low CD8+ T cells sorted from blood. V and J are TRBV29-1 and TRBJ2-3; D is possibly TRBD1 or TRBD2 (5 bases each). The sequence came from a human donor with alopecia areata. CDR3: CSVEGGLADTQYF. The CDR3, as DNA: TGCAGCGTTGAAGGGGGGTTAGCAGATACGCAGTATTTT.